The source of this T cell receptor beta chain is a study of OX40 agonist ivuxolimab in advanced cancers. Describing the broader study: Ivuxolimab was an agonistic, fully human IgG2 monoclonal antibody directed against OX40 (CD134), a costimulatory receptor. Among the roughly 50 dose-escalation patients, 19 had hepatocellular carcinoma, roughly 15 melanoma, 9 renal cell carcinoma and 9 head and neck cancer. Prior anti-PD-1, anti-PD-L1 or anti-CTLA-4 therapy was permitted, and approximately 41% of dose-escalation patients had received checkpoint inhibitors. The paper reports the monotherapy dose-escalation portion (N = 52 patients) of the phase I ivuxolimab trial. Intravenous ivuxolimab was administered to patients every 2 weeks at six dose levels: 0.01, 0.1, 0.3, 1.5, 3 and 10 mg/kg. The dose-escalation cohort was roughly 83% male with a mean age of around 64 years, ranging from roughly 20 to 80. The purpose of peripheral TCRbeta sequencing was to test whether ivuxolimab changed TCR sequence diversity and led to clonal T-cell expansion. Partial responses occurred in three dose-escalation patients: two with cutaneous melanoma and one with hepatocellular carcinoma.

Patients with autoimmune disease history or receiving systemic immunosuppression were excluded from the trial. Peripheral blood for TCR sequencing was collected from all dose cohorts at baseline, on cycle 4 day 1, and on cycle 7 day 1. The samples were taken from a phase I, first-in-human, multicenter, open-label dose-escalation trial of ivuxolimab. The trial enrolled adults with locally advanced or metastatic head and neck squamous cell, hepatocellular, melanoma or renal cell carcinoma. Before TCR sequencing, CD4+ T cells and CD8+ T cells from peripheral blood were sorted into separate populations. Including the terminal cysteine and phenylalanine, the CDR3 comprises 15 residues. Only the CDR3 region is kept as DNA, spanning 45 bases read in frame from base 1. Trimming takes 2 bases off V and 4 bases off J; junction bases not matched to a gene: 3. Looking up the germline V gene (reference sequence) yields CDR1 PRHDT and CDR2 FYEKMQ.

In regard to this clone: No antigen is known for it. Per-nucleotide qualities are absent, and no much larger clonotype sits a single base away.

Genomic DNA was extracted from sorted cells for sequencing of the TCRbeta CDR3 region. TCRbeta CDR3 regions were sequenced using the immunoSEQ Assay. In its TCRdb copy, this immuneACCESS table keeps in-frame sequences only and misses some clones. Where compared with another copy, unresolved V genes explain less than half of these, and the others have no known cause. Present in this sample are over 85,000 clones, roughly 90% of which were seen just once. The ten biggest clones cover about 0.31% of the sample. Study-level results and caveats: After ivuxolimab, more expanded clones were found on average in CD8+ T cells than in CD4+ T cells. Low levels of normalized T-cell clonal expansion were also seen in some patients who did not respond. Antigen specificity was not determined for the clonally expanded peripheral T cells. In the 0.1-3.0 mg/kg groups, partial responders were among the patients with the lowest normalized peripheral clonal expansion, particularly in CD8+ T cells. At doses of 0.1 to 3.0 mg/kg, clonal expansion of both CD4+ and CD8+ blood T cells was observed from baseline to week 6.

The V and J genes are TRBV13 and TRBJ2-1, with TRBD2 matching 9 junction bases. The receptor was derived from an adult with an advanced solid tumor such as melanoma, head and neck, liver or kidney cancer. This specimen consisted of CD4+ or CD8+ T cells sorted from blood, obtained in a trial of the OX40 agonist ivuxolimab. CDR3 protein: CASSLRLAGYNEQFF. The base sequence is TGTGCCAGCAGCTTACGGCTAGCGGGGTACAATGAGCAGTTCTTC. With the portions outside the CDR3 filled from the reference TRBV13 and TRBJ2-1 genes, the complete variable region becomes AAGVIQSPRHLIKEKRETATLKCYPIPRHDTVYWYQQGPGQDPQFLISFYEKMQSDKGSIPDRFSAQQFSDYHSELNMSSLELGDSALYFCASSLRLAGYNEQFFGPGTRLTVL.